This TCR beta chain was captured in a study of T cell repertoires in cytomegalovirus infection. CDR3 length: 14 amino acids. The J segment lost 1 base and the V segment lost 4 bases, leaving 3 bases of the junction unmatched. Germline CDR1 and CDR2: SGHTA and FQGNSA. This clonotype turned up a few times. TCRdb redid the calling of the reads with MiXCR, one entry per CDR3 protein. The repertoire holds some 680,000 distinct CDR3 sequences, with less than 40% as singletons. The origin of this receptor is a human donor in good health (CMV status not recorded). Some clones in this sample may be carry-over from other donors' samples. V is TRBV7-2 and J is TRBJ2-5; 7 nucleotides match TRBD2. Material: PBMCs. CDR3 sequence: CASSSRTSQETQYF. CDR3 DNA sequence: TGTGCCAGCAGCTCCCGGACTAGCCAAGAGACCCAGTACTTC.